This TCR beta chain appears in the sequencing data of a study of blood T cell repertoires in COVID-19. The CDR3 has 15 residues. Germline values: CDR1 KGHSH, CDR2 LQKENI. Comments on this clone: Germline and junction disagree at one end, which may indicate a read error.

The data were produced by immunoSEQ multiplex PCR, yet TCRdb's version contains in-frame clones alone and is incomplete. The sample contains more than 100,000 clones, about three quarters of which appear only once. The chain has TRBV18 and TRBJ2-1, with 11 bases fitting TRBD2. The origin of this receptor is a human donor with acute or convalescent COVID-19. The donor label of this sample is uncertain. Sequenced: peripheral blood. CDR3 region: CASSPNTSGGFVMVF. CDR3 DNA: TGTGCCAGCTCACCAAATACTAGCGGGGGTTTTGTAATGGTCTTC.